Listed below are T cell receptor beta chains from one sample, sequenced in a study of T cells in localized non-small cell lung cancer. The table came from immunoSEQ multiplex PCR; TCRdb's copy has only in-frame clones and leaves some out. The data contain tens of thousands of clones, 70% to 90% of them seen just once; the ten biggest clones take up approximately 22%. Specimen: PBMCs, collected before any cancer treatment. The receptors were sampled from a man aged 40-75 years with stage II squamous cell lung carcinoma. Each CDR3 is given with its conserved first and last residue. The D gene is left open where the match is weak. Some rows mark clone size as missing; the rest say once, few, many or name a class of expanded clone.

CDR3aa: CASSLIRGRDTEAFF; CDR3nt: TGTGCCAGCAGCCTAATCAGGGGGCGGGACACTGAAGCTTTCTTT; abundance: NA; v_gene: TRBV11-2; d_gene: TRBD1; j_gene: TRBJ1-1; len: 15
CDR3aa: CASSYEALISGANVLTF; CDR3nt: TGTGCCAGCAGTTATGAGGCTTTGATCTCTGGGGCCAACGTCCTGACTTTC; abundance: NA; v_gene: TRBV11-2; d_gene: NA; j_gene: TRBJ2-6; len: 17
CDR3aa: CSKTLGETQYF; CDR3nt: TGCAGTAAAACTCTGGGAGAGACCCAGTACTTC; abundance: NA; v_gene: TRBV20-1; d_gene: NA; j_gene: TRBJ2-5; len: 11
CDR3aa: CASSRGRQETQYF; CDR3nt: TGTGCCAGCAGCCGCGGACGACAAGAGACCCAGTACTTC; abundance: NA; v_gene: TRBV7-6; d_gene: NA; j_gene: TRBJ2-5; len: 13
CDR3aa: CAWSHNNYGYTF; CDR3nt: TGTGCCTGGAGTCATAATAACTATGGCTACACCTTC; abundance: once; v_gene: TRBV30; d_gene: NA; j_gene: TRBJ1-2; len: 12
CDR3aa: CASSVSRDTQYF; CDR3nt: TGTGCCAGCAGCGTAAGCCGAGATACGCAGTATTTT; abundance: NA; v_gene: TRBV27; d_gene: NA; j_gene: TRBJ2-3; len: 12
CDR3aa: CASSPPGQLRSNGYTF; CDR3nt: TGTGCCAGCTCACCACCGGGACAGCTCAGATCTAATGGCTACACCTTC; abundance: NA; v_gene: TRBV18; d_gene: TRBD1; j_gene: TRBJ1-2; len: 16
CDR3aa: CASSLFLQINADIQYF; CDR3nt: TGTGCCAGCAGCTTATTTCTACAGATCAATGCGGACATTCAGTACTTC; abundance: NA; v_gene: TRBV11-2; d_gene: NA; j_gene: TRBJ2-4; len: 16
CDR3aa: CSAQGNEQFF; CDR3nt: TGCAGTGCCCAGGGCAATGAGCAGTTCTTC; abundance: NA; v_gene: TRBV20-1; d_gene: NA; j_gene: TRBJ2-1; len: 10
CDR3aa: CASSLDGNTGELFF; CDR3nt: TGCGCCAGCAGCTTGGACGGGAACACCGGGGAGCTGTTTTTT; abundance: NA; v_gene: TRBV5-1; d_gene: NA; j_gene: TRBJ2-2; len: 14
CDR3aa: CASRKQGMNTEAFF; CDR3nt: TGTGCCAGCAGAAAACAGGGTATGAACACTGAAGCTTTCTTT; abundance: NA; v_gene: TRBV6-5; d_gene: NA; j_gene: TRBJ1-1; len: 14
CDR3aa: CATSRDRDIGELFF; CDR3nt: TGTGCCACCAGCAGAGACCGGGACATCGGGGAGCTGTTTTTT; abundance: NA; v_gene: TRBV15; d_gene: NA; j_gene: TRBJ2-2; len: 14
CDR3aa: CASGPGQGVIYEQYF; CDR3nt: TGTGCCAGCGGACCGGGACAGGGGGTTATCTACGAGCAGTACTTC; abundance: NA; v_gene: TRBV27; d_gene: TRBD1; j_gene: TRBJ2-7; len: 15
CDR3aa: CASSQVQSKLLSAVQETQYF; CDR3nt: TGTGCCAGCAGCCAAGTGCAATCTAAACTTCTCTCGGCAGTTCAAGAGACCCAGTACTTC; abundance: NA; v_gene: TRBV14; d_gene: NA; j_gene: TRBJ2-5; len: 20
CDR3aa: CAISELGEQYF; CDR3nt: TGTGCCATCAGTGAGCTAGGCGAGCAGTACTTC; abundance: NA; v_gene: TRBV10-3; d_gene: NA; j_gene: TRBJ2-7; len: 11
CDR3aa: CSVQVLYGYTF; CDR3nt: TGCAGCGTGCAGGTTCTCTATGGCTACACCTTC; abundance: NA; v_gene: TRBV29-1; d_gene: NA; j_gene: TRBJ1-2; len: 11
CDR3aa: CASSDSLSYEQYF; CDR3nt: TGTGCCAGCAGCGACAGTTTATCCTACGAGCAGTACTTC; abundance: NA; v_gene: TRBV6-5; d_gene: NA; j_gene: TRBJ2-7; len: 13
CDR3aa: CASSKEQQETQYF; CDR3nt: TGTGCCAGCAGTAAAGAACAGCAAGAGACCCAGTACTTC; abundance: NA; v_gene: TRBV2; d_gene: NA; j_gene: TRBJ2-5; len: 13
CDR3aa: CASSAVQGMTEAFF; CDR3nt: TGTGCCAGCAGCGCGGTACAGGGGATGACTGAAGCTTTCTTT; abundance: NA; v_gene: TRBV5-4; d_gene: TRBD1; j_gene: TRBJ1-1; len: 14
CDR3aa: CASSFGQAGYTF; CDR3nt: TGCGCCAGCAGCTTCGGACAAGCTGGCTACACCTTC; abundance: NA; v_gene: TRBV5-1; d_gene: NA; j_gene: TRBJ1-2; len: 12
CDR3aa: CASSPYATNEKLFF; CDR3nt: TGTGCCAGCAGCCCCTATGCAACTAATGAAAAACTGTTTTTT; abundance: NA; v_gene: TRBV7-9; d_gene: NA; j_gene: TRBJ1-4; len: 14
CDR3aa: CASSPQSLEAFF; CDR3nt: TGTGCCAGCAGCCCCCAGAGCCTTGAAGCTTTCTTT; abundance: NA; v_gene: TRBV7-9; d_gene: NA; j_gene: TRBJ1-1; len: 12
CDR3aa: CAWRGAGANVLTF; CDR3nt: TGTGCCTGGAGGGGGGCTGGGGCCAACGTCCTGACTTTC; abundance: once; v_gene: TRBV30; d_gene: NA; j_gene: TRBJ2-6; len: 13